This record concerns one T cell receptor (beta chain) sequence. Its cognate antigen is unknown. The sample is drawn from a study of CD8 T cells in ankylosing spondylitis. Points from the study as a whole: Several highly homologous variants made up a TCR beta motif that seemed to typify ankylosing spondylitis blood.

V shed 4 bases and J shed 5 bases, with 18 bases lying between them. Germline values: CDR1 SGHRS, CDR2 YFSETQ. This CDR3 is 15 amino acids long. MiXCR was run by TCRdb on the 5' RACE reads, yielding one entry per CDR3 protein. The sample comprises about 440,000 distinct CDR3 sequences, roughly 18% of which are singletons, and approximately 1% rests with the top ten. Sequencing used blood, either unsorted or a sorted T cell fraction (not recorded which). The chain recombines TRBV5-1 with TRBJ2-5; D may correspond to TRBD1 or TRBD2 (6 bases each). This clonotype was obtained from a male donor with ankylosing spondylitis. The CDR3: CASSPRPGGQETQYF. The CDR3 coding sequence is TGCGCCAGCAGCCCTAGACCTGGGGGGCAGGAGACCCAGTACTTC.